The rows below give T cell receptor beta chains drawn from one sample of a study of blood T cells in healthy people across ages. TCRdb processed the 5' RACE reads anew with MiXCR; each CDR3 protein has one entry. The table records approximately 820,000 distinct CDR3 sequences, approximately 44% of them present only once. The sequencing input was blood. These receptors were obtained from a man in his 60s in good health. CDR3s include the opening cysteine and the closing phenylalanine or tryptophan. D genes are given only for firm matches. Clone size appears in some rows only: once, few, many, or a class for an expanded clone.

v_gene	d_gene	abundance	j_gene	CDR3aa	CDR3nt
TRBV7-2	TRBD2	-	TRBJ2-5	CASSLPKTSGGPAETQYF	TGTGCCAGCAGCCTACCAAAGACTAGCGGGGGGCCGGCGGAGACCCAGTACTTC
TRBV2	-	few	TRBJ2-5	CASAQIQETQYF	TGTGCCAGCGCCCAGATACAAGAGACCCAGTACTTC
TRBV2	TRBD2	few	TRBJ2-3	CASSFLAGGSTDTQYF	TGTGCCAGCAGTTTTCTAGCGGGGGGGAGCACAGATACGCAGTATTTT
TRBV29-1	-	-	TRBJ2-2	CSMEGPSGELFF	TGCAGCATGGAGGGGCCTTCCGGGGAGCTGTTTTTT
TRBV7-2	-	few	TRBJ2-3	CASSLKGGDTQYF	TGTGCCAGCAGCCTCAAGGGGGGAGATACGCAGTATTTT
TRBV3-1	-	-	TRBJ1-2	CASSRKGGNYGYTF	TGTGCCAGCAGCCGAAAGGGAGGCAACTATGGCTACACCTTC
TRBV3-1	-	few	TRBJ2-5	CASSRTDKETQYF	TGTGCCAGCAGCCGGACGGACAAGGAGACCCAGTACTTC
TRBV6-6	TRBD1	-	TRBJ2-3	CASRIDRGPSTDTQYF	TGTGCCAGCAGGATCGACAGGGGCCCTAGCACAGATACGCAGTATTTT
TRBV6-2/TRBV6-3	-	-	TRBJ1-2	CASSYGNLGRGVNYGYTF	TGTGCCAGCAGTTACGGCAACCTGGGGAGGGGAGTCAACTATGGCTACACCTTC
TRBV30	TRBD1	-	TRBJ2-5	CAWSQGALETQYF	TGTGCCTGGAGTCAGGGGGCATTGGAGACCCAGTACTTC
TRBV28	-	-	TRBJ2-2	CASSLQGRETGELFF	TGTGCCAGCAGTCTACAGGGCAGGGAGACCGGGGAGTTGTTTTTT
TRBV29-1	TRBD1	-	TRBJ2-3	CSVRVGQGIDTQYF	TGCAGCGTCCGAGTAGGACAGGGTATAGATACGCAGTATTTT
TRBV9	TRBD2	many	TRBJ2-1	CASSVGGTTLYNEQFF	TGTGCCAGCAGCGTAGGGGGGACTACCCTCTACAATGAGCAGTTCTTC
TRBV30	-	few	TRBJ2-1	CAWGGLRVDEQFF	TGTGCCTGGGGGGGACTGAGAGTCGATGAGCAGTTCTTC
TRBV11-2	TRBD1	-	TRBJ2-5	CASSYRGQGETQYF	TGTGCCAGCAGCTATAGAGGACAGGGTGAGACCCAGTACTTC
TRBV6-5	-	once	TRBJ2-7	CASSYREAYEQYF	TGTGCCAGCAGTTACAGGGAGGCCTACGAGCAGTACTTC
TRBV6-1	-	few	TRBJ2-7	CASSESWGPSYEQYF	TGTGCCAGCAGTGAATCGTGGGGTCCTTCCTACGAGCAGTACTTC
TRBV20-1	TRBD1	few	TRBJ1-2	CSAYTGTGNYGYTF	TGCAGTGCTTACACCGGGACAGGGAACTATGGCTACACCTTC
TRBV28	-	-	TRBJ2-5	CASTGARYNQETQYF	TGTGCCAGCACGGGGGCGCGTTACAATCAAGAGACCCAGTACTTC
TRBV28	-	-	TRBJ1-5	CASNRSGSSQPQHF	TGTGCCAGCAACCGTTCGGGGAGCAGCCAGCCCCAGCATTTT
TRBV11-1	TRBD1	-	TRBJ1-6	CASSLERDRGHSPLHF	TGTGCCAGCAGCTTAGAACGGGACAGGGGACATTCACCCCTCCACTTT
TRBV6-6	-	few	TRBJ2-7	CASSTGFYEQYF	TGTGCCAGCAGCACAGGGTTCTACGAGCAGTACTTC
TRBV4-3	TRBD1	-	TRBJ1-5	CASSQTDRINQPQHF	TGCGCCAGCAGCCAGACGGACAGGATTAATCAGCCCCAGCATTTT
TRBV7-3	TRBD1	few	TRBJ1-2	CASSSADRAFYGYTF	TGTGCCAGCAGCTCCGCGGACAGGGCTTTCTATGGCTACACCTTC
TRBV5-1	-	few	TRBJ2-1	CASSSTQGSSYNEQFF	TGCGCCAGCAGCTCCACCCAAGGGAGCTCCTACAATGAGCAGTTCTTC
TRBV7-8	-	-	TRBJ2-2	CASSFGQTNTGELFF	TGTGCCAGCAGCTTCGGGCAGACGAACACCGGGGAGCTGTTTTTT
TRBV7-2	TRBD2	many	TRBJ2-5	CASSYSSGQGETQYF	TGTGCCAGCAGCTATTCTAGCGGGCAAGGAGAGACCCAGTACTTC
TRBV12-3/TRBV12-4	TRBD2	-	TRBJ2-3	CASSLAGLAGVPDTQYF	TGTGCCAGCAGTTTAGCGGGACTAGCGGGGGTACCGGATACGCAGTATTTT
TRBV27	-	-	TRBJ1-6	CASAIRVYSPLHF	TGTGCCAGCGCAATCAGGGTGTATTCACCCCTCCACTTT
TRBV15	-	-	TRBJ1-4	CATSSPGGASEKLFF	TGTGCCACCAGCTCCCCCGGGGGGGCCAGTGAAAAACTGTTTTTT
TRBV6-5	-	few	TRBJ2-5	CASSSPLGGRETQYF	TGTGCCAGCAGTTCCCCTTTGGGGGGGCGAGAGACCCAGTACTTC
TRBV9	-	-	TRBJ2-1	CASSVNPPMSIDEQFF	TGTGCCAGCAGCGTAAATCCCCCCATGAGTATCGATGAGCAGTTCTTC
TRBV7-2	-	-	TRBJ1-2	CASTPVRSNYGYTF	TGTGCCAGCACCCCCGTCCGGAGTAACTATGGCTACACCTTC
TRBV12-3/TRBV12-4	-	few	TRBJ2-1	CASSRSFGEQFF	TGTGCCAGCAGTCGAAGTTTCGGTGAGCAGTTCTTC
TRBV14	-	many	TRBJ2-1	CASSDYNEQFF	TGTGCCAGCAGCGACTACAATGAGCAGTTCTTC
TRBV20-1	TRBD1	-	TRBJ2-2	CSATGQAANTGELFF	TGCAGTGCGACAGGACAGGCTGCGAACACCGGGGAGCTGTTTTTT
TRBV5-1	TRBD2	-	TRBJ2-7	CASSLTTSTFEQYF	TGCGCCAGCAGCTTGACGACTAGCACATTCGAGCAGTACTTC
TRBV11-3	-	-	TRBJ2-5	CASSRAQTQYF	TGTGCCAGCAGCCGGGCCCAGACCCAGTACTTC
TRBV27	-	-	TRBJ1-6	CASSLSPPTGGETLHF	TGTGCCAGCAGTTTATCCCCTCCGACAGGCGGGGAGACCCTCCACTTT
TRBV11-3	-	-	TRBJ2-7	CASSRSPGASYEQYF	TGTGCCAGCAGCCGGAGCCCAGGGGCATCCTACGAGCAGTACTTC
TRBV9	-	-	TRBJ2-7	CASSVNSEQYF	TGTGCCAGCAGCGTAAATAGCGAGCAGTACTTC
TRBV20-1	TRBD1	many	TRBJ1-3	CSAQDRVGNTIYF	TGCAGTGCTCAAGACAGGGTTGGAAACACCATATATTTT
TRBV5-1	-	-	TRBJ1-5	CASSQAENSNQPQHF	TGCGCCAGCAGCCAGGCCGAAAATAGCAATCAGCCCCAGCATTTT
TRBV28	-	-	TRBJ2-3	CASSLPLRPDTQYF	TGTGCCAGCAGTTTACCTCTGCGACCAGATACGCAGTATTTT
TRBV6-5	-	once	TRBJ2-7	CASSFGLPAYEQYF	TGTGCCAGCAGTTTCGGACTGCCCGCCTACGAGCAGTACTTC
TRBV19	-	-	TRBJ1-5	CASTGEGSSYNQPQHF	TGTGCCAGTACGGGAGAGGGATCCTCGTACAATCAGCCCCAGCATTTT
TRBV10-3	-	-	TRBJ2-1	CAISDSSASSYNEQFF	TGTGCCATCAGTGATAGTAGTGCGAGCTCCTACAATGAGCAGTTCTTC
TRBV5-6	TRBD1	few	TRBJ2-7	CASSFGTGNGYEQYF	TGTGCCAGCAGCTTCGGGACAGGGAACGGCTACGAGCAGTACTTC
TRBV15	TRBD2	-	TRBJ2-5	CATSRGTLAGGLQETQYF	TGTGCCACCAGCAGAGGAACTCTAGCGGGGGGCCTCCAAGAGACCCAGTACTTC
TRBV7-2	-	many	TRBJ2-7	CASAAGQPREQYF	TGTGCCAGCGCCGCGGGACAGCCTCGGGAGCAGTACTTC
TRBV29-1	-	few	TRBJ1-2	CSVADGGGYGYTF	TGCAGCGTTGCTGATGGGGGAGGTTATGGCTACACCTTC
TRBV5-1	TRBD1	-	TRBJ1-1	CANRPSGGGGTEAFF	TGCGCCAACAGGCCTTCAGGGGGCGGGGGCACTGAAGCTTTCTTT
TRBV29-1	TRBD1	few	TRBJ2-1	CSVSQGVWEQFF	TGCAGCGTCTCACAGGGGGTCTGGGAGCAGTTCTTC